This T cell receptor beta chain came from a study of human thymus T cells. Findings and caveats of the study: In thymic and blood repertoires alike, V and J usage looked biased.

An approximately 0.5-1 mL peripheral blood aliquot was taken intraoperatively from four of eight donors. All available leukocytes, rather than a set cell count, yielded the blood DNA. TCRdb's copy holds only in-frame clones and misses some; the assay was immunoSEQ multiplex PCR. The sample consists of about 50,000 clones, approximately 95% of them appearing once. Worth noting for this clone: Its antigen is undetermined.

What was sequenced was blood. This receptor was identified in a girl in the first two years of life with a congenital heart defect but otherwise immunologically healthy.

Written as DNA, the CDR3 is TGCAGCGGAGTCTGGCCTGGAAACACCATATATTTT. This sequence encodes CSGVWPGNTIYF. The chain has TRBV29-1 and TRBJ1-3; D is unclear. Germline assignment: CDR1 SQVTM and CDR2 ANQGSEA. Trimming removed 7 bases from V and 2 bases from J, with 9 bases in between. The CDR3 runs 12 residues.